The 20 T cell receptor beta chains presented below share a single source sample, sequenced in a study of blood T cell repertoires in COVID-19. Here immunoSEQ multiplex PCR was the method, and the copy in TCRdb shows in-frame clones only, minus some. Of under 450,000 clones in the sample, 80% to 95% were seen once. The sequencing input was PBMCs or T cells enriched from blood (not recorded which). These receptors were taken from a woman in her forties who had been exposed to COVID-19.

CDR3 nucleotides: TGTGCCAGCAGCTTGCGACTAGCGGCCTACAATGAGCAGTTCTTC. Protein: CASSLRLAAYNEQFF. The gene calls are TRBV11-3 and TRBJ2-1; TRBD2 agrees at 9 bases. The CDR3 extends over 15 amino acids. Germline CDR1 and CDR2: SGHNT and YENEEA. J was trimmed by 2 bases and V by 3 bases; bases with no gene match: 2.

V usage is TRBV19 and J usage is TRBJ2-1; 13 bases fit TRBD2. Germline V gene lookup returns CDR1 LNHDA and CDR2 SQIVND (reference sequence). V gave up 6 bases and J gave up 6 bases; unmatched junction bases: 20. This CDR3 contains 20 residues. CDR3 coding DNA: TGTGCCAGTAGATCCCCCTTAGGCAAGACTAGCGGGGGGCCAGGCAATGAGCAGTTCTTC. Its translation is CASRSPLGKTSGGPGNEQFF.

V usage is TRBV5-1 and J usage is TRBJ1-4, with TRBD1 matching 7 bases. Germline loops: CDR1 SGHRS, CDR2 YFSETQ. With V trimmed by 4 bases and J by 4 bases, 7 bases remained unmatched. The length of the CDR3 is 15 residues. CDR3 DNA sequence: TGCGCCAGCAGCCCCACCCGACAGGGTAATGAAAAACTGTTTTTT. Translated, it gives CASSPTRQGNEKLFF.

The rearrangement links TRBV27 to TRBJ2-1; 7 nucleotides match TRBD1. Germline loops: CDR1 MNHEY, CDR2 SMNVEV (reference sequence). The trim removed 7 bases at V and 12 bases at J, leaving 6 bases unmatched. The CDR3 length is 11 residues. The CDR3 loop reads CASTRQGMQFF. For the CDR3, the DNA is TGTGCCAGCACTCGACAGGGTATGCAGTTCTTC.

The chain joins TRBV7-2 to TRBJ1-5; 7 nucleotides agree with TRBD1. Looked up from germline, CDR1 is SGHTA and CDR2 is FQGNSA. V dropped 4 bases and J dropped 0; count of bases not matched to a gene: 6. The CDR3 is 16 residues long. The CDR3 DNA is TGTGCCAGCAGCTACGACGCAGGGGGTAGCAATCAGCCCCAGCATTTT. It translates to CASSYDAGGSNQPQHF.

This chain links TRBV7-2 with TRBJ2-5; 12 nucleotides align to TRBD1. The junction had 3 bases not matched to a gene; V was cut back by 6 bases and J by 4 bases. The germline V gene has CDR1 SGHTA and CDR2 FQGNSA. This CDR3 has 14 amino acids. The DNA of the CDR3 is TGTGCCAGCAGGCGGGACAGGGGGCGAGAGACCCAGTACTTC. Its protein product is CASRRDRGRETQYF.

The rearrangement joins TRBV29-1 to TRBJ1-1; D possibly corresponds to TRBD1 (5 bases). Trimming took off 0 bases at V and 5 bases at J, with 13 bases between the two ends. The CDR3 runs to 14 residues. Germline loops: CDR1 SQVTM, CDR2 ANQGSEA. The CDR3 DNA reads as TGCAGCGTTGAAGATAGCCAGGGTAGGACTGAAGCTTTCTTT. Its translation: CSVEDSQGRTEAFF.

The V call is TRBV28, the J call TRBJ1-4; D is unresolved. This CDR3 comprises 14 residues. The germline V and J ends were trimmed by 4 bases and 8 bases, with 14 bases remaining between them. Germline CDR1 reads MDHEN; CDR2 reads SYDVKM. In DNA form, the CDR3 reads TGTGCCAGCAGTTCGACAATAAGTGGCGAAAAACTGTTTTTT. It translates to CASSSTISGEKLFF.

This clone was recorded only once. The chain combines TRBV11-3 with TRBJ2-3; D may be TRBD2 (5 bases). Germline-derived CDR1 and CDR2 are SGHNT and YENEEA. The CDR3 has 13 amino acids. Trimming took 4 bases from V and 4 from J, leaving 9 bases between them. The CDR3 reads CASSSSRADTQYF. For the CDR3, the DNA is TGTGCCAGCAGCTCGTCGAGGGCAGATACGCAGTATTTT.

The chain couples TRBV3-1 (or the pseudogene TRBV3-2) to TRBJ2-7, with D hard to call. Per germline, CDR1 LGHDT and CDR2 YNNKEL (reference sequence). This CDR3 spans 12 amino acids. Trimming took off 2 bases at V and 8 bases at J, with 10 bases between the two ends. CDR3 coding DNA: TGTGCCAGCAGCCAATGGGCCCAGCAGCAGTACTTC. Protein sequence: CASSQWAQQQYF.

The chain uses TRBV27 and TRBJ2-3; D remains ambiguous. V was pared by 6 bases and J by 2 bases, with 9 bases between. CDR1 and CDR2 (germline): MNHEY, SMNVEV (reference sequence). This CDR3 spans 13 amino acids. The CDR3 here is CASRYTSTDTQYF. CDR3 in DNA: TGTGCCAGCAGATACACCTCCACAGATACGCAGTATTTT.

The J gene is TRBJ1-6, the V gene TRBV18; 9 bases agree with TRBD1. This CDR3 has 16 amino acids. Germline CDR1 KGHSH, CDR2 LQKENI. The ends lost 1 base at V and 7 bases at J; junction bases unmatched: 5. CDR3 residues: CASSPLGGQGNSPLHF. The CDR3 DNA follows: TGTGCCAGCTCACCACTGGGCGGACAGGGGAATTCACCCCTCCACTTT.

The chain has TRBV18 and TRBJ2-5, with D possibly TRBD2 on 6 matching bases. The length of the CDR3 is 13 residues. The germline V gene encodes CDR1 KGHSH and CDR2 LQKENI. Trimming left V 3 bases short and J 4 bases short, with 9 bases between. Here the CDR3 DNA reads TGTGCCAGCTCACCGACTAGTACAGAGACCCAGTACTTC. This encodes CASSPTSTETQYF.

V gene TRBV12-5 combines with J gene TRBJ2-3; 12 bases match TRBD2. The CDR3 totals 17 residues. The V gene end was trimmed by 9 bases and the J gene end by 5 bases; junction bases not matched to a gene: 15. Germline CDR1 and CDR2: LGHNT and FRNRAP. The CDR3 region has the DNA TGTGCTAGGCCCTCCCTCCCTCTAGCGGGAGGGGTAGATACGCAGTATTTT. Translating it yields CARPSLPLAGGVDTQYF.

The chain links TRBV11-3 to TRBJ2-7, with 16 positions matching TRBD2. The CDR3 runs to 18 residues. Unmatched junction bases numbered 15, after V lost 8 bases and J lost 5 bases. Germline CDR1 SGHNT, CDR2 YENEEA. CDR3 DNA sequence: TGTGCCAGCGCCCCGGGACTAGCGGGAGGGCCCCTCGGCAACGAGCAGTACTTC. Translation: CASAPGLAGGPLGNEQYF.

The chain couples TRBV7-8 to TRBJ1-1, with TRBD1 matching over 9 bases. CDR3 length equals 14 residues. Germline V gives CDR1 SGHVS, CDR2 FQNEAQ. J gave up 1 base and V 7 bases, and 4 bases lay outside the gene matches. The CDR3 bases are TGTGCCAGCACCGTGGGACAGGGGAACACTGAAGCTTTCTTT. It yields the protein CASTVGQGNTEAFF. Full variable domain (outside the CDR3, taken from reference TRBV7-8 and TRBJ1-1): GAGVSQSPRYKVAKRGQDVALRCDPISGHVSLFWYQQALGQGPEFLTYFQNEAQLDKSGLPSDRFFAERPEGSVSTLKIQRTQQEDSAVYLCASTVGQGNTEAFFGQGTRLTVV.

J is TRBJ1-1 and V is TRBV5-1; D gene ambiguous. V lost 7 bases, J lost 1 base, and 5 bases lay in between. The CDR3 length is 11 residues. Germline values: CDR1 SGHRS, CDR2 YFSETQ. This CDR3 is CASSGNTEAFF. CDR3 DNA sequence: TGCGCCAGCTCGGGGAACACTGAAGCTTTCTTT.

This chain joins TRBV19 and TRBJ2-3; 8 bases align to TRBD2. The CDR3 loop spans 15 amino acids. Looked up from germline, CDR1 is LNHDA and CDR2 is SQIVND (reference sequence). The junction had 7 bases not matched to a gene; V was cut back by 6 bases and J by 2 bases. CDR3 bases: TGTGCCAGTAGAGGACGGGGGGGATCCACAGATACGCAGTATTTT. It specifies CASRGRGGSTDTQYF. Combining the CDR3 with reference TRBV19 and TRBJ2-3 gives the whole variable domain DGGITQSPKYLFRKEGQNVTLSCEQNLNHDAMYWYRQDPGQGLRLIYYSQIVNDFQKGDIAEGYSVSREKKESFPLTVTSAQKNPTAFYLCASRGRGGSTDTQYFGPGTRLTVL.

CDR3 sequence: CASSLGDRGYQETQYF. The CDR3 nucleotides are TGTGCCAGCAGCTTGGGGGACAGGGGGTACCAAGAGACCCAGTACTTC. The rearrangement joins TRBV5-4 to TRBJ2-5; 11 nucleotides align to TRBD1. Germline-derived CDR1 and CDR2 are SGHNT and YYREEE (reference sequence). The junction had 1 base not matched to a gene; V was cut back by 0 bases and J by 0 bases. CDR3 length equals 16 residues.

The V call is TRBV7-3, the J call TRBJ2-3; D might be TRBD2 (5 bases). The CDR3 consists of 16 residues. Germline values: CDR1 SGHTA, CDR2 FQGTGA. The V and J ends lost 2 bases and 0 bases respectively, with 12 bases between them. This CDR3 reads CASSLPGFGSTDTQYF. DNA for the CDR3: TGTGCCAGCAGCTTACCGGGATTTGGGAGCACAGATACGCAGTATTTT.